This T cell receptor beta chain was identified in a study of CD8 T cells in ankylosing spondylitis. Overall study results and limits: According to the report, clones linked to the disease were significantly enriched in matched synovial fluid samples taken from ankylosing spondylitis patients. Clones that were linked to disease were CD8+ and were relatively rare in peripheral blood.

Between the trimmed V and J ends, which lost 5 bases and 2 bases, there was a span of 16 bases. This CDR3 is built from 15 residues. Germline CDR1 is SEHNR and CDR2 is FQNEAQ (reference sequence). There are a few counts of this clonotype. Its target is not known. Each TCR beta library was made by quantitative 5'-RACE that incorporated molecular barcodes. TCRdb reanalysed the 5' RACE reads using MiXCR and keeps one entry per CDR3 protein. The sample comprises about 150,000 distinct CDR3 sequences, under 45% of which are singletons, and around 15% rests with the top ten. Sequenced sample: synovial fluid, either unsorted or a sorted T cell fraction (not recorded which). This chain uses TRBV7-9 with TRBJ2-7; TRBD1 might be the D (6 bases). This sequence originates from a male donor with ankylosing spondylitis. CDR3 region: CASSPTGKGPYEQYF. CDR3 sequence (DNA): TGTGCCAGCAGCCCTACAGGGAAAGGTCCCTACGAGCAGTACTTC.